This T cell receptor beta chain comes out of a study of cytomegalovirus exposure and HLA in healthy donors. Study outcomes and limitations: As confirmed in vitro, three CMV-associated chains were specific for CMV antigens. Later analysis identified a missense DCLRE1C variant that was linked to TCR beta V- and J-gene trimming. Productive status was seen about 90% or about 30% of the time for most TCR beta V segments in an earlier analysis.

V was trimmed by 4 bases and J by 4 bases, leaving 10 bases between them. This CDR3 contains 12 residues. Germline V gene lookup returns CDR1 SQVTM and CDR2 ANQGSEA. On this clone itself: Its specificity is not known.

PCR involved 60 Vbeta and 13 Jbeta primers. Generated by immunoSEQ multiplex PCR, the TCRdb table keeps only in-frame clones and is missing some. The profile shows 85,000 to 95,000 clones, 7.6% of them singletons. V is TRBV29-1 and J is TRBJ1-1, with TRBD1 as a possible D gene (6 bases). This TCR was recovered from a man aged 45-65 years in good health and CMV-seronegative. Specimen: PBMCs. This CDR3 is CSVGQASTEAFF. For the CDR3, the DNA is TGCAGCGTTGGACAGGCGAGCACTGAAGCTTTCTTT.